This T cell receptor (beta chain) was identified during a study of response to subunit inactivated influenza vaccine. The germline CDR1 and CDR2 sequences are SGHDT and YYEEEE. This CDR3 is 13 amino acids long. The germline V and J ends were trimmed by 1 base and 3 bases, with 8 bases remaining between them. MiXCR, run by TCRdb on the RT-PCR reads, gives a single entry per CDR3 protein. Of almost 250,000 distinct CDR3 sequences listed, 9.5% to 15% are singletons. This chain connects TRBV5-6 to TRBJ2-7; unclear D gene. Sequencing was performed on non-naive T cells sorted from PBMCs, taken less than 15 days before vaccination. The clonotype originates from a man aged 50-59 years who received an inactivated influenza vaccine. The CDR3, as DNA: TGTGCCAGCAGCTTGTACGGCAACTACGAGCAGTACTTC. Its protein product is CASSLYGNYEQYF.